Below are 22 T cell receptor beta chains sequenced from a single sample in a study of cytomegalovirus exposure and HLA in healthy donors. PCR primers comprised 60 Vbeta and 13 Jbeta primers. The method was immunoSEQ multiplex PCR; TCRdb's version includes in-frame clones alone and lacks a portion of them. This sample yields more than 90,000 clones, of which roughly 76% are seen a single time; 15% to 20% belongs to the top ten. The sequencing sample was made of PBMCs. These receptors originate from a man aged 45-65 years in good health and CMV-seropositive.

This sequence joins TRBV2 and TRBJ2-3; D may be TRBD1 (5 bases). The germline gives CDR1 SNHLY, CDR2 FYNNEI. The V and J ends lost 6 bases and 3 bases respectively, with 13 bases between them. The CDR3 runs 14 residues. The CDR3 spells CASRGAVGTDTQYF. The CDR3 nucleotides are TGTGCCAGCAGAGGGGCGGTCGGAACAGATACGCAGTATTTT.

The rearrangement uses TRBV19 and TRBJ1-5; a weak D match, TRBD1 (5 bases). The V and J ends lost 3 bases and 2 bases respectively, with 11 bases between them. Germline CDR1 is LNHDA and CDR2 is SQIVND (reference sequence). The CDR3 extends over 15 amino acids. The CDR3 region has the DNA TGTGCCAGTAGTATGGAAGGGGAGGGCAATCAGCCCCAGCATTTT. Protein sequence: CASSMEGEGNQPQHF.

The rearrangement joins TRBV6-6 to TRBJ2-5; 7 bases are shared with TRBD1. From germline, CDR1 is MNHNY and CDR2 SVGAGI (reference sequence). This CDR3 comprises 15 residues. Trimming at V came to 4 bases and at J to 5 bases, leaving 10 bases not matched to a gene. CDR3: CASSFRQGMKETQYF. The CDR3 DNA sequence: TGTGCCAGCAGTTTTCGACAGGGCATGAAGGAGACCCAGTACTTC.

The V and J genes are TRBV19 and TRBJ2-3, with D unresolved. V was clipped by 0 bases and J by 5 bases, with 12 bases between them. CDR1 and CDR2 from the germline V gene are LNHDA and SQIVND (reference sequence). The CDR3 covers 15 residues. CDR3 nucleotide sequence: TGTGCCAGTAGTATAGATAGGCTAGTTGAAGATACGCAGTATTTT. Translated: CASSIDRLVEDTQYF.

This clone has a handful of counts. The chain is built from TRBV14 and TRBJ2-3; 7 bases line up with TRBD2. CDR1 SGHDN and CDR2 FVKESK come from the germline V gene. The CDR3 is 17 residues long. V was pared by 0 bases and J by 1 base, with 7 bases of the junction left unmatched. The CDR3 is CASSQDRGGFRTDTQYF. The CDR3 DNA reads TGTGCCAGCAGCCAAGATCGCGGGGGTTTCCGCACAGATACGCAGTATTTT.

The J gene is TRBJ1-3, the V gene TRBV28; D perhaps matches TRBD1 (6 bases). Looked up from germline, CDR1 is MDHEN and CDR2 is SYDVKM. V dropped 6 bases and J dropped 6 bases, with 15 bases sitting between them. The CDR3 consists of 14 residues. The CDR3 nucleotides read TGTGCCAGCAGCCAGGAAAGGGGGTTAAACACCATATATTTT. Amino acids: CASSQERGLNTIYF. Based on the CDR3 plus reference TRBV28 and TRBJ1-3, the full variable domain is DVKVTQSSRYLVKRTGEKVFLECVQDMDHENMFWYRQDPGLGLRLIYFSYDVKMKEKGDIPEGYSVSREKKERFSLILESASTNQTSMYLCASSQERGLNTIYFGEGSWLTVV.

Comment on this clone: The junction differs from germline at one of its ends, possibly a read error. This chain connects TRBV18 to TRBJ1-2; D possibly corresponds to TRBD1 (6 bases). CDR1 and CDR2 from the germline V gene are KGHSH and LQKENI. CDR3 length: 15 amino acids. CDR3 DNA sequence: TGTGCCAGCTCCCCACTAGAGAGGGGGAAGAATGGCTACACCTTC. This encodes CASSPLERGKNGYTF.

The rearrangement joins TRBV18 to TRBJ2-7; TRBD2 aligns across 9 bases. The germline V gene encodes CDR1 KGHSH and CDR2 LQKENI. The ends lost 5 bases at V and 0 bases at J; junction bases unmatched: 2. The CDR3 contains 14 residues. CDR3 in amino acids: CASSEGLASYEQYF. CDR3 in DNA: TGTGCCAGCTCAGAGGGACTAGCCTCCTACGAGCAGTACTTC.

The chain carries TRBV5-1 and TRBJ1-6; D is undetermined. Looked up from germline, CDR1 is SGHRS and CDR2 is YFSETQ. With 0 bases removed from V and 3 bases from J, the gap between germline ends came to 10 bases. CDR3 length equals 16 residues. In nucleotides, the CDR3 is TGCGCCAGCAGCTTGGGGCTGAGGGACTATAATTCACCCCTCCACTTT. It codes for CASSLGLRDYNSPLHF.

This clone was picked up a small number of times. The chain carries TRBV6-4 and TRBJ1-5; possible D gene TRBD1, 5 bases. Looked up from germline, CDR1 is MRHNA and CDR2 is SNTAGT. This CDR3 spans 15 amino acids. V gave up 6 bases and J gave up 2 bases, with 14 bases separating them. The CDR3 coding sequence is TGTGCCAGCAGCCCAGGGAAAAAAGGCAATCAGCCCCAGCATTTT. It codes for CASSPGKKGNQPQHF.

This sequence joins TRBV27 and TRBJ1-1, with TRBD1 matching 8 bases. Looked up from germline, CDR1 is MNHEY and CDR2 is SMNVEV (reference sequence). This CDR3 has 14 amino acids. V shed 2 bases and J 5 bases; nucleotides not matched to a gene: 4. As DNA, the CDR3 is TGTGCCAGCAGTTTAAACAGGGGGGGTACTGAAGCTTTCTTT. Encoded protein: CASSLNRGGTEAFF.

Only a few counts were recorded for this clone. This sequence joins TRBV19 and TRBJ2-5; 7 nucleotides match TRBD1. The tail of the sequence fits TRBJ2-7 better, so the J call may be wrong. The CDR3 covers 15 residues. The germline CDR1 and CDR2 sequences are LNHDA and SQIVND (reference sequence). The CDR3 DNA reads TGTGCCAGTAGTTCCTCGGGACAGTTATCCTACGAGCAGTACTTC. Translation: CASSSSGQLSYEQYF.

The chain is built from TRBV6-4 and TRBJ1-1, with D possibly being TRBD1 (6 bases). V dropped 0 bases and J dropped 9 bases, with 14 bases sitting between them. Germline V gene lookup returns CDR1 MRHNA and CDR2 SNTAGT. CDR3 size: 14 residues. The CDR3 is CASSDSSEGGQAFF. CDR3 bases: TGTGCCAGCAGTGACTCGTCAGAAGGGGGACAAGCTTTCTTT.

V is TRBV27 and J is TRBJ2-1; D is possibly TRBD2 (5 bases). This CDR3 is 12 amino acids long. Germline CDR1 is MNHEY and CDR2 is SMNVEV (reference sequence). V was clipped by 6 bases and J by 6 bases, with 9 bases between them. CDR3 sequence (DNA): TGTGCCAGCAGCTTAAGCGGCAATGAGCAGTTCTTC. Translation gives CASSLSGNEQFF.

J is TRBJ1-1 and V is TRBV27; possible D gene TRBD1, 5 bases. The V gene lost 6 bases and the J gene lost 4 bases, with 18 bases spanning the gap. The CDR3 has 15 amino acids. In germline, CDR1 is MNHEY, CDR2 SMNVEV (reference sequence). The CDR3, as DNA: TGTGCCAGCAGCCGTCCCCAGGGCAGGGCCACTGAAGCTTTCTTT. Amino acid sequence: CASSRPQGRATEAFF.

The rearrangement uses TRBV28 and TRBJ1-6; 10 bases map to TRBD1. Looked up from germline, CDR1 is MDHEN and CDR2 is SYDVKM. Germline trimming cut 5 bases from V and 8 bases from J; bases unmatched to any gene: 6. The CDR3 totals 15 residues. This chain's CDR3 is CASSIPGTGDSPLHF. In DNA, the CDR3 is TGTGCCAGCAGTATACCCGGGACAGGGGATTCACCCCTCCACTTT.

This rearrangement joins TRBV10-3 to TRBJ2-2; 7 bases agree with TRBD1. Germline CDR1 is ENHRY and CDR2 is SYGVKD. The CDR3 is 15 residues long. V was clipped by 6 bases and J by 2 bases; unmatched bases: 6. The CDR3 here is CAISRGQENTGELFF. The CDR3 region has the DNA TGTGCCATCAGCCGCGGACAGGAAAACACCGGGGAGCTGTTTTTT.

The chain uses TRBV19 and TRBJ2-7; 8 bases are shared with TRBD1. The J segment lost 4 bases and the V segment lost 6 bases, leaving 17 bases of the junction unmatched. The V gene's germline CDR1 is LNHDA and CDR2 SQIVND (reference sequence). The CDR3 is 17 residues long. CDR3 loop: CASSPNSGTGRPYEQYF. Written as DNA, the CDR3 is TGTGCCAGTAGCCCCAATTCCGGGACAGGAAGGCCTTACGAGCAGTACTTC.

The chain recombines TRBV2 with TRBJ1-1; D unclear. This CDR3 has 14 amino acids. Germline CDR1 is SNHLY and CDR2 is FYNNEI. The DNA of the CDR3 is TGTGCAGCAGCACCCTTGACTTTGAACACTGAAGCTTTCTTT. Translating it yields CAAAPLTLNTEAFF.

The chain combines TRBV29-1 with TRBJ1-4, with 7 nucleotides matching TRBD1. The CDR3 length is 14 residues. Germline V gives CDR1 SQVTM, CDR2 ANQGSEA. V gave up 3 bases and J gave up 10 bases; unmatched junction bases: 11. The CDR3 loop is CSVDPGGQSGKLFF. In DNA form, the CDR3 reads TGCAGCGTTGATCCAGGGGGACAGTCCGGAAAACTGTTTTTT.

The chain recombines TRBV28 with TRBJ1-2; weak D call: TRBD1 (6 bases). CDR1 is MDHEN and CDR2 is SYDVKM in the germline V gene. This CDR3 region has 15 residues. Trimming removed 7 bases at V and 5 bases at J, with 20 bases between. CDR3 DNA sequence: TGTGCCAGCACCCCTGGCCCAGGGACACTATATGGCTACACCTTC. Its protein product is CASTPGPGTLYGYTF.

This chain's CDR3 is CASSPTRLDRETQYF. In DNA, the CDR3 is TGTGCCAGCAGTCCGACTCGACTAGATCGAGAGACCCAGTACTTC. This chain connects TRBV27 to TRBJ2-5; D possibly corresponds to TRBD2 (6 bases). The CDR3 has 15 amino acids. Between the trimmed V and J ends, which lost 5 bases and 4 bases, there was a span of 17 bases. The germline CDR1 and CDR2 sequences are MNHEY and SMNVEV (reference sequence).